This TCR beta chain is drawn from a study of blood T cell repertoires in COVID-19. As for the study in general: Acute-phase and convalescent COVID-19 samples originated in the United States, Italy and Spain. In each case, the material was cDNA or gDNA derived from T cells, B-cell-depleted T cells, or PBMCs.

The V and J ends lost 5 bases and 5 bases, in that order; junction bases with no gene match: 7. In germline, CDR1 is GTSNPN, CDR2 SVGIG (reference sequence). The CDR3 contains 13 residues. Participant-reported clinical history was the basis for cohort assignment. Each exposed participant met a COVID-19 case in the 2 weeks preceding study entry. Profiling relied on immunoSEQ multiplex PCR, and the TCRdb table lists in-frame clones only, not all of them. The sample lists 200,000 to 250,000 clones, over 80% occurring once. The chain couples TRBV30 to TRBJ2-5; 8 bases agree with TRBD2. The specimen was PBMCs or T cells enriched from blood (not recorded which). The TCR sequence derives from a woman in her twenties or thirties who had been exposed to COVID-19. The CDR3 loop is CAWGAGGLETQYF. The CDR3 DNA is TGTGCCTGGGGGGCGGGAGGCCTGGAGACCCAGTACTTC.